Listed here are 26 T cell receptor beta chains from one sample, sequenced in a study of blood T cells in healthy people across ages. Using a J-beta primer mix together with a sample-barcoded 5' primer, a second PCR was run for about 6 to 11 cycles. In TCRdb, the 5' RACE reads were re-called with MiXCR into one record per CDR3 protein. The sample consists of approximately 810,000 distinct CDR3 sequences, 36% of them appearing once. The specimen was blood. The receptors were sampled from a man between 18 and 35 years old in good health.

This sequence joins TRBV24-1 and TRBJ2-7; weak D call: TRBD1 (5 bases). The closer fit of TRBJ2-5 to the DNA end suggests the J call may be wrong. Germline V CDR1 and CDR2: KGHDR, SFDVKD. The CDR3 runs 14 residues. The DNA of the CDR3 is TGTGCCACCTCGCCTAAACAGGAAAAAGAGACCCAGTACTTC. Protein sequence: CATSPKQEKETQYF.

Only a few counts were recorded for this clonotype. V gene TRBV10-3 combines with J gene TRBJ1-6, with a possible D match to TRBD1 (6 bases). The CDR3 sequence is 14 residues long. Germline CDR1 is ENHRY and CDR2 is SYGVKD. Trimming took off 6 bases at V and 7 bases at J, with 13 bases between the two ends. CDR3 in DNA: TGTGCCATCAGCCAAGACAGGAACAATTCACCCCTCCACTTT. Its translation: CAISQDRNNSPLHF.

This clonotype has more than one count but fewer than ten. V is TRBV29-1 and J is TRBJ1-1; D may be TRBD1 (6 bases). The CDR3 has 14 amino acids. The V end lost 4 bases, the J end lost 0 bases, and 12 bases lay between the germline ends. Per germline, CDR1 SQVTM and CDR2 ANQGSEA. For the CDR3, the DNA is TGCAGCGTTGGGGTCCAGGGGTTGAACACTGAAGCTTTCTTT. Its protein product is CSVGVQGLNTEAFF.

In the case of this clonotype: At one of its ends the junction is not consistent with the germline gene, which may arise from a read error. The chain links TRBV7-2 to TRBJ2-3; no reliable D call. Germline V gene sequence: CDR1 SGHTA, CDR2 FQGNSA. This CDR3 has 15 amino acids. The CDR3 DNA follows: TGTGCCAGCAGCTTATGGTCAGGCCTCACAAATACGCAGTATTTT. Its translation: CASSLWSGLTNTQYF.

This clonotype was counted only a few times. The chain carries TRBV20-1 and TRBJ2-3; tentative D call: TRBD1 (5 bases). Germline CDR1 and CDR2: DFQATT and SNEGSKA (reference sequence). This CDR3 is built from 12 residues. Trimming cost V 6 bases and J 4 bases, with 11 bases left between them. CDR3 sequence: CSARALADTQYF. The CDR3 nucleotides are TGCAGTGCCAGGGCCTTGGCAGATACGCAGTATTTT.

Regarding this clonotype: This could be a read error, since a much larger clone is one nucleotide away. The chain employs TRBV4-3 and TRBJ2-7; a weak D match, TRBD2 (6 bases). This CDR3 comprises 13 residues. Trimming pared 4 bases from V and 7 bases from J, leaving 14 bases between. Germline V gene sequence: CDR1 LGHNA, CDR2 YSLEER. CDR3 sequence: CASSPYIGLEQYF. The CDR3 region has the DNA TGCGCCAGCAGCCCCTACATAGGACTAGAGCAGTACTTC.

V usage is TRBV6-4 and J usage is TRBJ1-2, with D perhaps TRBD1 (6 bases). Germline V lookup: CDR1 MRHNA, CDR2 SNTAGT. Trimming shortened V by 3 bases and J by 8 bases, and 16 bases separated the two germline ends. The CDR3 is made up of 14 amino acids. The CDR3 loop is CASSEGGNPVGYTF. Written as DNA, the CDR3 is TGTGCCAGCAGTGAAGGGGGGAATCCAGTCGGCTACACCTTC.

The rearrangement joins TRBV3-1 to TRBJ2-5; D call uncertain. Germline V gene sequence: CDR1 LGHDT, CDR2 YNNKEL (reference sequence). This CDR3 has 14 amino acids. V was shortened by 3 bases and J by 1 base, with 9 bases between the two germline ends. The CDR3 nucleotides are TGTGCCAGCAGCCACCTCGAGCCCCAAGAGACCCAGTACTTC. This codes for CASSHLEPQETQYF.

This clonotype appeared many times. At one boundary the junction diverges from the germline segment, which might be a read error. V and J are TRBV7-2 and TRBJ2-1; TRBD1 might be the D (6 bases). CDR1 and CDR2 from the germline V gene are SGHTA and FQGNSA. This CDR3 has 15 amino acids. CDR3 amino acids: CASSLAGAGQDEQFF. CDR3 coding DNA: TGCGCCAGCAGCTTGGCAGGGGCAGGTCAGGATGAGCAGTTCTTC. The entire variable domain, with the rest obtained from reference TRBV7-2 and TRBJ2-1, is as follows: GAGVSQSPSNKVTEKGKDVELRCDPISGHTALYWYRQSLGQGLEFLIYFQGNSAPDKSGLPSDRFSAERTGGSVSTLTIQRTQQEDSAVYLCASSLAGAGQDEQFFGPGTRLTVL.

The chain links TRBV7-9 to TRBJ2-2; 8 nucleotides match TRBD1. V was pared by 5 bases and J by 3 bases, with 8 bases of the junction left unmatched. This CDR3 has 16 residues. Germline V lookup: CDR1 SEHNR, CDR2 FQNEAQ (reference sequence). The CDR3 protein is CASSQRQGRDTGELFF. CDR3 nucleotides: TGTGCCAGCAGCCAGCGACAGGGGCGGGACACCGGGGAGCTGTTTTTT. Together with reference TRBV7-9 and TRBJ2-2, the CDR3 gives the full variable domain: DTGVSQNPRHKITKRGQNVTFRCDPISEHNRLYWYRQTLGQGPEFLTYFQNEAQLEKSRLLSDRFSAERPKGSFSTLEIQRTEQGDSAMYLCASSQRQGRDTGELFFGEGSRLTVL.

In its sample, this clonotype was seen many times. The chain joins TRBV4-3 to TRBJ2-3, with 8 bases fitting TRBD1. CDR3 length equals 15 residues. CDR1 is LGHNA and CDR2 is YSLEER in the germline V gene. V lost 1 base to trimming and J lost 2 bases; unmatched junction nucleotides: 2. Here the CDR3 DNA reads TGCGCCAGCAGCCAAGGGGACAGGTCCACAGATACGCAGTATTTT. Protein product: CASSQGDRSTDTQYF.

This clonotype was found a few times. The J gene is TRBJ1-4, the V gene TRBV4-3, with no clear D. Germline V gene sequence: CDR1 LGHNA, CDR2 YSLEER. V lost 0 bases and J 8 bases, leaving 13 bases between the germline ends. The CDR3 runs 15 residues. CDR3 in amino acids: CASSQDFRAGEKLFF. The CDR3 DNA sequence: TGCGCCAGCAGCCAAGATTTCCGGGCTGGAGAAAAACTGTTTTTT.

The chain links TRBV7-9 to TRBJ2-7; D is undetermined. V gave up 4 bases and J gave up 7 bases, with 14 bases separating them. CDR3 length: 13 residues. The germline V gene has CDR1 SEHNR and CDR2 FQNEAQ (reference sequence). The CDR3 sequence: CASSYQEVTEQYF. The CDR3 nucleotides read TGTGCCAGCAGCTACCAAGAGGTAACGGAGCAGTACTTC.

The chain carries TRBV4-1 and TRBJ2-2; TRBD2 is a possible D gene (6 bases). V dropped 3 bases and J dropped 3 bases, with 17 bases sitting between them. The germline CDR1 and CDR2 sequences are MGHRA and YSYEKL. The length of the CDR3 is 17 residues. CDR3 sequence reads: CASSHPSGRGDTGELFF. The CDR3 nucleotides read TGCGCCAGCAGCCACCCGAGCGGGCGCGGTGACACCGGGGAGCTGTTTTTT.

This clonotype was recorded many times. The chain recombines TRBV9 with TRBJ1-2, with D tentatively TRBD1 (5 bases). The CDR3 spans 13 residues. Trimming cost V 3 bases and J 2 bases, with 8 bases left between them. Germline V gene lookup returns CDR1 SGDLS and CDR2 YYNGEE. The CDR3 bases are TGTGCCAGCAGCGCCTGGGACAACTATGGCTACACCTTC. Translated, it gives CASSAWDNYGYTF. Using reference TRBV9 and TRBJ1-2 for the parts outside the CDR3, the full variable domain is DSGVTQTPKHLITATGQRVTLRCSPRSGDLSVYWYQQSLDQGLQFLIQYYNGEERAKGNILERFSAQQFPDLHSELNLSSLELGDSALYFCASSAWDNYGYTFGSGTRLTVV.

V and J are TRBV4-1 and TRBJ1-5; D gene ambiguous. Germline V gene sequence: CDR1 MGHRA, CDR2 YSYEKL. This CDR3 has 15 amino acids. The V gene lost 0 bases and the J gene lost 0 bases, with 6 bases spanning the gap. CDR3 protein: CASSQDRDSNQPQHF. CDR3 DNA: TGCGCCAGCAGCCAAGATCGGGATAGCAATCAGCCCCAGCATTTT.

As DNA, the CDR3 is TGTGCCAGCTCACCCGCGGGGACAGGGGATGGCTACACCTTC. Encoded protein: CASSPAGTGDGYTF. This chain joins TRBV18 and TRBJ1-2; 10 bases align to TRBD1. V lost 3 bases, J lost 6 bases, and 4 bases stayed unmatched. Germline assignment: CDR1 KGHSH and CDR2 LQKENI. This CDR3 is built from 14 residues.

This clonotype was seen repeatedly, ten times or more. The chain uses TRBV27 and TRBJ2-3; perhaps TRBD1 as D (7 bases). From germline, CDR1 is MNHEY and CDR2 SMNVEV (reference sequence). The CDR3 runs to 16 residues. The ends were cut back, 6 bases at V and 4 bases at J, with 20 bases in the middle. The CDR3 DNA is TGTGCCAGCAGAGCGATCGACAGGGAGGTCGCAGATACGCAGTATTTT. Translation: CASRAIDREVADTQYF.

The rearrangement uses TRBV29-1 and TRBJ1-1; possibly TRBD1 for D (5 bases). The V end was cut by 8 bases, the J end by 2 bases, with 18 bases between. Germline V gene lookup returns CDR1 SQVTM and CDR2 ANQGSEA. There are 14 residues in the CDR3. The CDR3 sequence is CSYSGGTINTEAFF. As DNA, the CDR3 is TGCAGCTATTCGGGCGGGACCATAAACACTGAAGCTTTCTTT.

Worth noting for this clonotype: This may arise from a read error, as a much more abundant clone is one base away. This chain links TRBV7-8 with TRBJ2-1, with D possibly being TRBD1 (6 bases). The CDR3 covers 15 residues. The V gene lost 5 bases and the J gene lost 6 bases, with 17 bases spanning the gap. Per germline, CDR1 SGHVS and CDR2 FQNEAQ. Here the CDR3 DNA reads TGTGCCAGCAGCCTCTCACAGGGTATCCCCAATGAGCAGTTCTTC. It is translated as CASSLSQGIPNEQFF.

As concerns this clonotype: Possible read error: a much larger clone is one base away. The chain is built from TRBV20-1 and TRBJ2-1; D gene unclear. CDR3 length: 14 residues. CDR1 is DFQATT, CDR2 SNEGSKA, per germline (reference sequence). Trimming took 6 bases from V and 13 from J, leaving 25 bases between them. CDR3 DNA: TGCAGTGCCGCCCCCACGCCGGATTTGGAGACCCAGTTCTTC. Its protein is CSAAPTPDLETQFF.

This clonotype was counted a few times. This chain uses TRBV6-2 or TRBV6-3 with TRBJ1-1, with TRBD1 as a possible D gene (6 bases). V was shortened by 6 bases and J by 7 bases, with 15 bases between the two germline ends. The length of the CDR3 is 13 residues. The germline V gene has CDR1 MNHEY and CDR2 SVGEGT. The CDR3 region has the DNA TGTGCCAGCAGACCGTCAGGGGCACGTGAAGCTTTCTTT. Amino acid sequence: CASRPSGAREAFF.

This clonotype was detected a few times. V usage is TRBV11-2 and J usage is TRBJ2-7, with TRBD1 identical over 7 bases. V was clipped by 4 bases and J by 3 bases; unmatched bases: 12. The CDR3 runs to 16 residues. Germline CDR1 reads SGHAT; CDR2 reads FQNNGV. CDR3 protein: CASSWDRTTTFYEQYF. The CDR3 DNA reads as TGTGCCAGCAGCTGGGACAGAACGACTACTTTCTACGAGCAGTACTTC. Drawing the rest from reference TRBV11-2 and TRBJ2-7, the complete variable domain is EAGVAQSPRYKIIEKRQSVAFWCNPISGHATLYWYQQILGQGPKLLIQFQNNGVVDDSQLPKDRFSAERLKGVDSTLKIQPAKLEDSAVYLCASSWDRTTTFYEQYFGPGTRLTVT.

This clonotype came up a few times. J is TRBJ2-2 and V is TRBV9; D is possibly TRBD1 (6 bases). Germline CDR1 is SGDLS and CDR2 is YYNGEE. This CDR3 has 14 residues. V was shortened by 3 bases and J by 1 base, with 7 bases between the two germline ends. The CDR3 coding sequence is TGTGCCAGCAGCGCGACAGGGAACACCGGGGAGCTGTTTTTT. Translated, it gives CASSATGNTGELFF.

In its sample, this clonotype was seen many times. The V gene is TRBV12-3 or TRBV12-4, the J gene TRBJ1-5; D gene uncertain. CDR3 size: 12 residues. V was shortened by 9 bases and J by 10 bases, with 16 bases between the two germline ends. DNA of the CDR3: TGTGCCAGGAGAAGGGCCGGCGAACCCCAGCATTTT. This codes for CARRRAGEPQHF.

CDR3: CASSQGDSLRYEQYF. CDR3 sequence (DNA): TGCGCCAGCAGCCAAGGGGACAGCCTAAGGTACGAGCAGTACTTC. The rearrangement uses TRBV4-1 and TRBJ2-7; the match to TRBD1 covers 7 bases. V trimming: 1 base; J trimming: 4 bases; junction bases outside the gene matches: 7. Germline V lookup: CDR1 MGHRA, CDR2 YSYEKL. This CDR3 contains 15 residues.